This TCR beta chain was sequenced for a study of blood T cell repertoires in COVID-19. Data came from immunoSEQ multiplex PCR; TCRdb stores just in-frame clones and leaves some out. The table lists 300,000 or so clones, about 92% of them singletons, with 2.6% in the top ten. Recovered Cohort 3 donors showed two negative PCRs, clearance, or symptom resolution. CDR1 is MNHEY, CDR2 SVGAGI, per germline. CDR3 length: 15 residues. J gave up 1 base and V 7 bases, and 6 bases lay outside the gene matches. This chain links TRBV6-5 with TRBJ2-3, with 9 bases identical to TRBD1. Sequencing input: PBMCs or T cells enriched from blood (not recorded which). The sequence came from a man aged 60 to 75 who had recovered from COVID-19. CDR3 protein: CASTRQGGGTDTQYF. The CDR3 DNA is TGTGCCAGCACCCGACAGGGGGGGGGCACAGATACGCAGTATTTT.